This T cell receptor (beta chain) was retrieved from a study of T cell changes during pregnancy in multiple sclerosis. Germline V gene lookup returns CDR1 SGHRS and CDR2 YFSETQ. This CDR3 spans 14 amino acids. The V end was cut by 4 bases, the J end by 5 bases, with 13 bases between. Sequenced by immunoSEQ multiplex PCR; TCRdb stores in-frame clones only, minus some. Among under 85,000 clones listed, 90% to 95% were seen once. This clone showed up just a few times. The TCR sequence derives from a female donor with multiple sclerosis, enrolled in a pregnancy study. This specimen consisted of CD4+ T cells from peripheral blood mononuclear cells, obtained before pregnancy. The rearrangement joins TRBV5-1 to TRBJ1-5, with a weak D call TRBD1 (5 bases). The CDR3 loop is CASSEDGGDQPQHF. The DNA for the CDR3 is TGCGCCAGCAGCGAGGATGGAGGGGATCAGCCCCAGCATTTT.